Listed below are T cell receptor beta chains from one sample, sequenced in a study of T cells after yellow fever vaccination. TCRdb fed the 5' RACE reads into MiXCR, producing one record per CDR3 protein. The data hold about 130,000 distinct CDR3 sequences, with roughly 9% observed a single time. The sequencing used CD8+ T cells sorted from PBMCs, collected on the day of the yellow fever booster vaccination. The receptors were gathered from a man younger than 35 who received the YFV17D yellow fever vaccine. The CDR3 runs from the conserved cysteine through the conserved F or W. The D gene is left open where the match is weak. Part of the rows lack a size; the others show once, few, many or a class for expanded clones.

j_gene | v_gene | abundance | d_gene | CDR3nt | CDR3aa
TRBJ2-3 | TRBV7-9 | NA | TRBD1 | TGTGCCAGCAGCTGGGACAGGGGGGAGACAGATACGCAGTATTTT | CASSWDRGETDTQYF
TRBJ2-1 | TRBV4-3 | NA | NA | TGCGCCAGCAGCCAAGAGTCCCCATCGCGCCGAAGGTACAATGAGCAGTTCTTC | CASSQESPSRRRYNEQFF
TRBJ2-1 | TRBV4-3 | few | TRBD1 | TGCGCCAGCAGCCATGCGTATCCGGGACAGTCTTACAATGAGCAGTTCTTC | CASSHAYPGQSYNEQFF
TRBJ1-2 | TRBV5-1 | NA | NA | TGCGCCAGCAGCTTTGGGGATGGCTACACCTTC | CASSFGDGYTF
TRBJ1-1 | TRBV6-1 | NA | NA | TGTGCCAGCAGTGAAGGTGGATACCCTGAAGCTTTCTTT | CASSEGGYPEAFF
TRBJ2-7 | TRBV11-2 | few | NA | TGTGCCAGCAGCAAGGGGGCGGGACGGGAAACCTACGAGCAGTACTTC | CASSKGAGRETYEQYF
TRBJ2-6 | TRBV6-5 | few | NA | TGTGCCAGCAGTCCGGGACCTACAGTCACTGGGGCCAACGTCCTGACTTTC | CASSPGPTVTGANVLTF
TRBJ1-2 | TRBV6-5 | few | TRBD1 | TGTGCCAGCAGGCACCCAGGGGGTAACTATGGCTACACCTTC | CASRHPGGNYGYTF
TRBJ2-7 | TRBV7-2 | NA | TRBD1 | TGTGCCAGCAGCGCCTGGACAGGGTTCTACGAGCAGTACTTC | CASSAWTGFYEQYF
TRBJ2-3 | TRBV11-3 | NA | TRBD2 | TGTGCCAGCAGCTTGCGGGGGACCACAGATACGCAGTATTTT | CASSLRGTTDTQYF
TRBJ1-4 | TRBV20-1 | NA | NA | TGCAGTGCTAGAGTGAGACCTGCTCCGACGGGTGAAAAACTGTTTTTT | CSARVRPAPTGEKLFF
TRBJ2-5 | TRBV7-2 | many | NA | TGTGCCAGCAGCTTAGGTGGGGGGCCCCAAGAGACCCAGTACTTC | CASSLGGGPQETQYF
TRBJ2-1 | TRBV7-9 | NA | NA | TGTGCCAGCAACCCAGCGCCGGGGGCCATCTACAATGAGCAGTTCTTC | CASNPAPGAIYNEQFF